A selection of T cell receptor beta chains follows, all from one sample in a study of CD8 T cells in ankylosing spondylitis. TCRdb called the 5' RACE reads again in MiXCR, with one record for every CDR3 protein. Of 150,000 to 200,000 distinct CDR3 sequences listed, 10% to 15% are singletons. The sequenced material came from blood, either unsorted or a sorted T cell fraction (not recorded which). These receptors were obtained from a female donor with ankylosing spondylitis or in good health (not recorded which). Both conserved end residues are part of each CDR3. The D gene is left open where the match is weak. A clone size is listed for some rows: how often the clone was seen (once, few, many), or a class if it is expanded.

>TRBV20-1|many|TRBJ2-7|TRBD2
TGCAGTGCTAGAGATGAAGCGGGGCGGGTAACCTACGAGCAGTACTTC
CSARDEAGRVTYEQYF
>TRBV6-2/TRBV6-3|few|TRBJ2-3|-
TGTGCCAGCACCTCACCGGAGCGCCCCACAGATACGCAGTATTTT
CASTSPERPTDTQYF
>TRBV5-8|many|TRBJ2-1|-
TGTGCCAGCAGCCAAGGAGCTAGCGAGGGCTACAATGAGCAGTTCTTC
CASSQGASEGYNEQFF
>TRBV29-1|-|TRBJ2-1|TRBD2
TGCAGCGTTGCCCCTAGCGGGAGCAATGAGCAGTTCTTC
CSVAPSGSNEQFF
>TRBV20-1|many|TRBJ2-7|-
TGCAGTGCTAGAGATCCATTCGGTCCCTACGAGCAGTACTTC
CSARDPFGPYEQYF
>TRBV5-1|many|TRBJ2-5|-
TGCGCCAGCAGCCCCTCCAGGGAAGAGACCCAGTACTTC
CASSPSREETQYF
>TRBV5-1|few|TRBJ1-4|-
TGCGCCAGCAGCCCCGGGGTTTTAGCTAATGAAAAACTGTTTTTT
CASSPGVLANEKLFF
>TRBV7-8|many|TRBJ1-5|-
TGTGCCAGCAGCCTGGCCCCCGGGGCACATCAGCCCCAGCATTTT
CASSLAPGAHQPQHF
>TRBV7-7|-|TRBJ2-1|-
TGTGCCAGCAGCTCCCTAAGGGGGGAAGAGCAGTTCTTC
CASSSLRGEEQFF
>TRBV15|many|TRBJ1-1|-
TGTGCCACCAGCAGAGATCCCTCAGGCGGGAGCAGAGCTTTCTTT
CATSRDPSGGSRAFF
>TRBV5-5|many|TRBJ1-1|-
TGTGCCAGCAGCTTAATGGACAGTCGGACTGAAGCTTTCTTT
CASSLMDSRTEAFF
>TRBV7-2|few|TRBJ1-5|TRBD1
TGTGCCAGCAGCTTAGGCAGGGGGTCCAATCAGCCCCAGCATTTT
CASSLGRGSNQPQHF
>TRBV29-1|-|TRBJ2-4|-
TGCAGCGTTGAAGGAGGGGACCGTACAAACATTCAGTACTTC
CSVEGGDRTNIQYF
>TRBV28|-|TRBJ2-2|-
TGTGCCAGCAGTTTTCGTTTAAGGGGAACCGGGGAGCTGTTTTTT
CASSFRLRGTGELFF
>TRBV20-1|many|TRBJ2-1|-
TGCAGCGGGGGAGCTTTCAATGAGCAGTTCTTC
CSGGAFNEQFF
>TRBV4-2|-|TRBJ2-7|TRBD2
TGTGCCAGCAGCCAAGGGGAGGGTATCTACGAGCAGTACTTC
CASSQGEGIYEQYF
>TRBV19|-|TRBJ2-1|TRBD2
TGTGCCAGTAGCCATAATGTATTACTAGCGTTTTACAATGAGCAGTTCTTC
CASSHNVLLAFYNEQFF
>TRBV5-6|many|TRBJ2-1|TRBD1
TGTGCCAGCAGCTTGGGACAGGGTTGGTACAATGAGCAGTTCTTC
CASSLGQGWYNEQFF
>TRBV5-1|many|TRBJ2-3|-
TGCGCCAGCAGCCCCTTCCTCGGGAACACAGATACGCAGTATTTT
CASSPFLGNTDTQYF
>TRBV20-1|-|TRBJ2-1|TRBD2
TGCAGTGCTAACCAAATAGCGGGGGGACCCAATGAGCAGTTCTTC
CSANQIAGGPNEQFF
>TRBV7-2|few|TRBJ1-5|-
TGTGCCAGCAGGACAGGCGGAATTAGCAATCAGCCCCAGCATTTT
CASRTGGISNQPQHF
>TRBV5-1|many|TRBJ2-3|TRBD2
TGCGCCAGCAGCCCGGCCGGGGGACTAGCTAGCACAGATACGCAGTATTTT
CASSPAGGLASTDTQYF
>TRBV12-3/TRBV12-4|many|TRBJ2-7|-
TGTGCCAGCAGTTTTCTGCTTCGGGACGAGCAGTACTTC
CASSFLLRDEQYF
>TRBV5-1|many|TRBJ2-3|TRBD2
TGCGCCAGCAGCATGGGACTAGCGGGAGTGTTGAACACAGATACGCAGTATTTT
CASSMGLAGVLNTDTQYF
>TRBV7-9|-|TRBJ1-4|-
TGTGCCAGCAGTCATATATCGACCCGATACAAGGAAAAACTGTTTTTT
CASSHISTRYKEKLFF
>TRBV12-3/TRBV12-4|many|TRBJ2-4|TRBD1
TGTGCCAGCACCTTACAGGGGGCAATGGAACTTCAGTACTTC
CASTLQGAMELQYF
>TRBV18|few|TRBJ2-2|-
TGTGCCAGCTCACCGGCCGGGAGCGGGGAGCTGTTTTTT
CASSPAGSGELFF
>TRBV20-1|many|TRBJ2-1|TRBD2
TGCAGTGCTATACTAGCGGGAGTGCCACGTTACAATGAGCAGTTCTTC
CSAILAGVPRYNEQFF
>TRBV5-1|few|TRBJ2-1|-
TGCGCCAGCAGCTTCACCCGTGAGCAGTTCTTC
CASSFTREQFF
>TRBV20-1|many|TRBJ2-1|-
TGCAGTGCTAATACTCACGGGCTCGTTGAGCAGTTCTTC
CSANTHGLVEQFF
>TRBV20-1|many|TRBJ1-2|TRBD1
TGCAGTGCTCCAGGGACAGGGTATCCTTCTAACTATGGCTACACCTTC
CSAPGTGYPSNYGYTF
>TRBV6-2/TRBV6-3|many|TRBJ2-7|-
TGTGCCAGCAGTTACCGAACCCGGGACTCCTTTAACGAGCAGTACTTC
CASSYRTRDSFNEQYF
>TRBV5-1|-|TRBJ2-7|TRBD2
TGCGCCAGCAATGAGGGACTAGCGCCGAGCTCCTACGAGCAGTACTTC
CASNEGLAPSSYEQYF
>TRBV20-1|few|TRBJ2-7|-
TGCAGTGCTAGGGATCTCCAAGGGAGAGGGTCCGAGCAGTACTTC
CSARDLQGRGSEQYF
>TRBV20-1|few|TRBJ1-5|-
TGCAGTGCTAACCCGGGCCGAGGTCGCGGCAATCAGCCCCAGCATTTT
CSANPGRGRGNQPQHF
>TRBV7-2|many|TRBJ2-1|TRBD2
TGTGCCAGCAGCTTAGAAATTAGCGGGCGCAATGAGCAGTTCTTC
CASSLEISGRNEQFF
>TRBV11-3|many|TRBJ2-1|TRBD1
TGTGCCAGCAGCTTAGGGGCAGGGGGCATGAATGAGCAGTTCTTC
CASSLGAGGMNEQFF
>TRBV20-1|few|TRBJ2-5|-
TGCAGTGCTGGACGGGAGGAGACCCAGTACTTC
CSAGREETQYF
>TRBV4-3|many|TRBJ1-6|TRBD1
TGCGCCAGCAGCCGAGGACAGGGTTATCCGACCCTCCACTTT
CASSRGQGYPTLHF
>TRBV11-1|many|TRBJ1-1|-
TGTGCCAGCAGCTTTCCGCAAGGGAGGGGCACTGAAGCTTTCTTT
CASSFPQGRGTEAFF
>TRBV7-2|many|TRBJ2-7|-
TGTGCCAGCAGCTTAGACCTCGGTAGCTACGAGCAGTACTTC
CASSLDLGSYEQYF
>TRBV5-1|many|TRBJ2-7|TRBD1
TGCGCCAGCAGCTTTATAGGGACAGGGATAAAGAACGAGCAGTACTTC
CASSFIGTGIKNEQYF
>TRBV20-1|many|TRBJ1-2|-
TGCAGTGCTCGAAGGGACGACATGGCCGGCTACACCTTC
CSARRDDMAGYTF
>TRBV7-9|few|TRBJ2-7|-
TGTGCCAGCGACGAGCAGTACTTC
CASDEQYF
>TRBV4-2|many|TRBJ2-7|-
TGTGCCAGCAGCCAAGAGGTGGGTGGCGCTCGATACGAGCAGTACTTC
CASSQEVGGARYEQYF
>TRBV18|many|TRBJ1-1|-
TGTGCCAGCTCACGCACGACAATGAACACTGAAGCTTTCTTT
CASSRTTMNTEAFF
>TRBV27|-|TRBJ1-5|TRBD1
TGTGCCAGCAGTCGGACAGGGAACGATCAGCCCCAGCATTTT
CASSRTGNDQPQHF
>TRBV7-2|-|TRBJ2-1|TRBD2
TGTGCCAGCAGCCCTAGCGGGATCGCCTACAATGAGCAGTTCTTC
CASSPSGIAYNEQFF
>TRBV20-1|many|TRBJ2-1|TRBD2
TGCAGTGCTAGTCTCGCGGGAGTTCAAGATGAGCAGTTCTTC
CSASLAGVQDEQFF
>TRBV6-5|many|TRBJ2-7|-
TGTGCCAGCAGTTTTGGAGGGTTCGACGAGCAGTACTTC
CASSFGGFDEQYF
>TRBV6-1|many|TRBJ1-2|TRBD1
TGTGCCAGCACCACAACGACAGGGAGGCATGGCTACACCTTC
CASTTTTGRHGYTF
>TRBV12-3/TRBV12-4|few|TRBJ1-5|-
TGTGCCAGCAGTTTAGATGGGGGACTTGGTCAGCCCCAGCATTTT
CASSLDGGLGQPQHF
>TRBV9|-|TRBJ2-6|-
TGTGCCAGCAGCGTAGTACAGGACGGCTCTGGGGCCAACGTCCTGACTTTC
CASSVVQDGSGANVLTF
>TRBV7-2|many|TRBJ2-2|TRBD1
TGTGCCAGCAGTCCGCCGGGACAGGGCCACGGGGAGCTGTTTTTT
CASSPPGQGHGELFF